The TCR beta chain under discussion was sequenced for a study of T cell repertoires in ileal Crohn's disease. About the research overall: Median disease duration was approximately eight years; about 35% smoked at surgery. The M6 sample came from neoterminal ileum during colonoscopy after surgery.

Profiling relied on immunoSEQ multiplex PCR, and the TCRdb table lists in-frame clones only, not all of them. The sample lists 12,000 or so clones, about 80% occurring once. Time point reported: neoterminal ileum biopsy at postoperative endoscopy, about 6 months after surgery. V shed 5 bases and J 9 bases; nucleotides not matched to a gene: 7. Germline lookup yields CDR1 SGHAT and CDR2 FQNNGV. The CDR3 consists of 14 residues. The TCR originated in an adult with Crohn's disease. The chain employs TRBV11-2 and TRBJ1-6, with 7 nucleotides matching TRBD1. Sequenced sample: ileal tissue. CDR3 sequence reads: CASSHETGTSPLHF. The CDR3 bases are TGTGCCAGCAGCCATGAGACAGGGACTTCACCCCTCCACTTT.